These T cell receptor beta chains were read from a single sample in a study of blood T cells in healthy people across ages. A single record per CDR3 protein comes from TCRdb applying MiXCR to the 5' RACE reads. Seen here are over a million distinct CDR3 sequences, 20% to 25% observed once, and the top ten hold around 0.7%. These data were also reused for a study on T cells of mothers and their children.

Sequences were obtained from blood. The receptors were gathered from a girl aged 2-9 years in good health. The CDR3 runs from the conserved cysteine through the conserved F or W. The order of the fields is clone size, D gene, J gene, CDR3 length, V gene, CDR3 DNA, CDR3 protein. The D gene is left open where the match is weak. A clone size is listed for some rows: how often the clone was seen (once, few, many), or a class if it is expanded.

>.|TRBD1|TRBJ2-2|13|TRBV20-1
TGCGGAGGACAGGGTGATGATACCGGGGAGCTGTTTTTT
CGGQGDDTGELFF
>.|.|TRBJ2-3|15|TRBV7-8
TGTGCCAGCAGCTCAAAAGGGGGAACCACAGATACGCAGTATTTT
CASSSKGGTTDTQYF
>.|.|TRBJ2-2|15|TRBV18
TGTGCCAGCTCGCCATGGACAGAGCCCACCGGGGAGCTGTTTTTT
CASSPWTEPTGELFF
>.|TRBD1|TRBJ2-1|16|TRBV7-9
TGTGCCAGCAGTTTGACCACAGGGGGAATAATCAATGAGCAGTTCTTC
CASSLTTGGIINEQFF
>few|.|TRBJ2-6|14|TRBV24-1
TGTGCCACCAGTGCGGGCTCTGGGGCCAACGTCCTGACTTTC
CATSAGSGANVLTF
>.|.|TRBJ1-1|14|TRBV6-1
TGTGCCAGCAGTGAAAGGGGTCGTTACACTGAAGCTTTCTTT
CASSERGRYTEAFF
>.|.|TRBJ1-2|13|TRBV5-1
TGCGCCAGCAGCTTGGCGACAGGCTATGGCCACACCTTC
CASSLATGYGHTF
>few|.|TRBJ2-1|15|TRBV7-6
TGTGCCAGCAGCTTAGACGTACCAATGGGGGATGAGCAGTTCTTC
CASSLDVPMGDEQFF
>few|.|TRBJ1-1|13|TRBV7-9
TGTGCCAGCAGCTTATCTCCGCACACTGAAGCTTTCTTT
CASSLSPHTEAFF
>.|.|TRBJ2-5|16|TRBV7-3
TGTGCCAGCAGCTTGTGGGGTGGGGGACTTCTAGAAACCCAGTACTTC
CASSLWGGGLLETQYF
>.|TRBD1|TRBJ2-7|15|TRBV5-1
TGCGCCAGCAGCTTGGCGGGGGACAGGAGGGACGAGCAGTACTTC
CASSLAGDRRDEQYF
>.|TRBD2|TRBJ2-1|15|TRBV12-3/TRBV12-4
TGTGCCAGCAGCCCGACTAGCGGGGGAAGGGATGAGCAGTTCTTC
CASSPTSGGRDEQFF
>few|TRBD2|TRBJ2-4|17|TRBV12-3/TRBV12-4
TGTGCCAGCAGTCCGCGTCCGGGGGGACGAGGATCAAACATTCAGTACTTC
CASSPRPGGRGSNIQYF
>few|TRBD1|TRBJ2-5|13|TRBV10-2
TGCGCCAGCAGAGAAACAGGGGGAGAGACCCAGTACTTC
CASRETGGETQYF
>.|.|TRBJ2-1|15|TRBV28
.
CASSLVGQGASERFF
>.|TRBD2|TRBJ2-7|15|TRBV20-1
TGCAGTGCTAGATTCCGGACTAGCGGCACCTACGAGCAGTACTTC
CSARFRTSGTYEQYF
>.|.|TRBJ1-2|11|TRBV27
TGTGCCAGCTCGGGGGGCTATGGCTACGCCTTC
CASSGGYGYAF
>.|TRBD1|TRBJ2-7|12|TRBV20-1
TGCAGTGCTAGCACCCCAGGGGGCGAGCAGTACTTC
CSASTPGGEQYF
>few|.|TRBJ1-6|14|TRBV7-2
TGTGCCAGCAGCTTTGGTCCCTATAATTCACCCCTCCACTTT
CASSFGPYNSPLHF
>.|.|TRBJ2-7|15|TRBV4-1
TGCGCCAGCAGCCAAGAAACCCGCGACAGCTACGAGCAGTACTTC
CASSQETRDSYEQYF
>.|TRBD1|TRBJ2-5|15|TRBV7-9
TGTGCCAGCAGCTATAGGGACAGGCCAAAAGAGACCCAGTACTTC
CASSYRDRPKETQYF
>.|.|TRBJ2-5|12|TRBV12-3/TRBV12-4
TGTGCCAGCAGTGGACTAAAAGAGACCCAGTACTTC
CASSGLKETQYF